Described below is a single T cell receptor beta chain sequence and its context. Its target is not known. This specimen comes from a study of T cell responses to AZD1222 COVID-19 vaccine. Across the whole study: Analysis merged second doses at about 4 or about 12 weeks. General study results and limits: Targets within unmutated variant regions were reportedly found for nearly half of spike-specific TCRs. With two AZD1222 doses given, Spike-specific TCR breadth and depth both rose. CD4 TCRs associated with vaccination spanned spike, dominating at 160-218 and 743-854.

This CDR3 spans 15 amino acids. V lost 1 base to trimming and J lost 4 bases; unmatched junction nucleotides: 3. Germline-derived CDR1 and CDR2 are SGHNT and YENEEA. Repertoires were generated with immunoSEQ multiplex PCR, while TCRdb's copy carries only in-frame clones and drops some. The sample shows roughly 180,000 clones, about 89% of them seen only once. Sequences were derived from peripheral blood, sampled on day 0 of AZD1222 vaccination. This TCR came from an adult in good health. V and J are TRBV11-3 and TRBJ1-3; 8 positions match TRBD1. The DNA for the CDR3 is TGTGCCAGCAGCTTAGGACAGGGGACCGGAAACACCATATATTTT. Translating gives CASSLGQGTGNTIYF.